Included here is one TCR beta chain sequence, with context. This clone's antigen is unknown. There are no base qualities to consult, and no much larger clone falls within one base. The data were taken from a study of T-cell reconstitution after alpha-beta-depleted transplantation in children (dated by TCRdb to the mid-2010s). For the wider study: Using TCR repertoire profiling, the study followed T-cell immune reconstitution in a quantitative way in children after TCRalphabeta/CD19-depleted allogeneic hematopoietic cell transplantation.

The V end loses 2 bases and the J end loses 0 bases, and a stretch of 11 bases separates them. There are 15 amino acids in the CDR3, from cysteine to phenylalanine inclusive. The entry retains the CDR3 DNA only, 45 bases that are in frame from base 1. CDR1 and CDR2 are read off the germline V gene as SGDLS and YYNGEE. Library prep was done by PCR. Sequencing was performed on an Illumina HiSeq 2500. TCR libraries were prepared with molecular barcoding, using unique molecular identifiers to normalize TCRbeta repertoire quantification. TCRdb reprocessed the public reads (quality trimming at Q25 with fastp, clone calling with MiXCR) and kept in-frame beta chains. Rows are unified per CDR3 protein, each entry keeping the most common DNA and genes. In all, the sample holds roughly 90,000 distinct CDR3 sequences, and more than 9% of those were seen once. Of the sample, 11% to 15% is held by the ten largest clones.

The clonotype originates from a human donor who donated a stem cell graft to a child with inherited bone marrow failure. Sequences were derived from PBMCs from the stem cell graft donor, sampled from the stem cell graft. The rearranged segments are TRBV9 and TRBJ1-1; the D region possibly corresponds to TRBD1 (5 bases align). The CDR3 has the sequence CASSVTGGLNTEAFF. The nucleotides read TGTGCCAGCAGCGTGACCGGGGGACTGAACACTGAAGCTTTCTTT.